This T cell receptor beta chain is from a study of beta chain features in type 1 diabetes. The wider study: What patients shared with healthy donors was a similar profile of age, gender and cell yields.

A note on this clone: The antigen is not known.

Notes on the study in general: PCR might preferentially amplify shorter templates, equally in patients and controls. For Type 1 diabetes patients, all four CD4+ subsets carried TCRB CDR3s that were moderately but significantly shorter.

Reverse transcription of all isolated RNA meant that expressed TCRB transcripts were sequenced. Measured with immunoSEQ multiplex PCR; TCRdb has only the in-frame clones, and not every one. The sample includes approximately 260,000 clones, 20% to 25% of them seen just once. The sequencing input was naive CD4+ T cells from blood. This clonotype was sampled from a woman younger than 45 with type 1 diabetes.

CDR3 DNA: TGTGCCTGGAGTGCCCAGGGGGGACAAACCTACGAGCAGTACTTC. This codes for CAWSAQGGQTYEQYF. This chain connects TRBV30 to TRBJ2-7; possible D gene TRBD1, 7 bases. The CDR3 runs to 15 residues. The ends were cut back, 1 base at V and 2 bases at J, with 15 bases in the middle. CDR1 is GTSNPN and CDR2 is SVGIG in the germline V gene (reference sequence).